Below are 29 T cell receptor beta chains sequenced from a single sample in a study of T cell repertoires in cytomegalovirus infection. In TCRdb, the reads were re-called with MiXCR into one record per CDR3 protein. The sample has hundreds of thousands of distinct CDR3 sequences, about 44% seen once. No antigen is known for these receptors. The sample was cultured PBMCs, taken from culture after CMV antigen stimulation. These receptors originate from a human donor in good health (CMV status not recorded). Some clones in this sample may be carry-over from other donors' samples.

The chain recombines TRBV6-2 or TRBV6-3 with TRBJ2-7; 7 bases map to TRBD1. Germline assignment: CDR1 MNHEY and CDR2 SVGEGT. The ends lost 4 bases at V and 5 bases at J; junction bases unmatched: 8. The CDR3 runs to 14 residues. The CDR3 nucleotides are TGTGCCAGCAGTTTTTGGACAGGTTCCGACGAGCAGTACTTC. Translated: CASSFWTGSDEQYF.

The chain is built from TRBV7-2 and TRBJ1-2; D is ambiguous. Trimming shortened V by 2 bases and J by 1 base, and 17 bases separated the two germline ends. Germline V CDR1 and CDR2: SGHTA, FQGNSA. The CDR3 contains 17 residues. CDR3 nucleotides: TGTGCCAGCAGCTTAAATCCGCCGGGTTCCGATAACTATGGCTACACCTTC. Translating it yields CASSLNPPGSDNYGYTF.

The chain links TRBV4-1 to TRBJ1-3, with D maybe TRBD1 (5 bases). Trimming pared 9 bases from V and 0 bases from J, leaving 9 bases between. From germline, CDR1 is MGHRA and CDR2 YSYEKL. The length of the CDR3 is 13 residues. CDR3 protein: CASTGYSGNTIYF. The CDR3 DNA sequence: TGCGCCAGTACAGGATACTCTGGAAACACCATATATTTT.

The table lists this clonotype with a few counts. The genes are TRBV5-4 and TRBJ2-2; the D gene is possibly TRBD2 (6 bases). Germline CDR1 and CDR2: SGHNT and YYREEE (reference sequence). The CDR3 has 15 amino acids. Trimming stripped 4 bases from V and 4 bases from J, with 14 bases between. The CDR3 reads CASSRVAGSTGELFF. CDR3 bases: TGTGCCAGCAGCCGAGTCGCGGGGTCCACCGGGGAGCTGTTTTTT.

This clonotype was seen a handful of times. The J gene is TRBJ2-3, the V gene TRBV10-3; D not resolved. This CDR3 comprises 15 residues. Trimming pared 8 bases from V and 6 bases from J, leaving 21 bases between. CDR1 is ENHRY and CDR2 is SYGVKD in the germline V gene. CDR3 protein: CAIGPGSPRSDTQYF. CDR3 in DNA: TGTGCCATCGGCCCTGGATCCCCCCGCAGCGATACGCAGTATTTT.

Only a few counts were recorded for this clonotype. The chain carries TRBV20-1 and TRBJ1-5; D call uncertain. Germline V gives CDR1 DFQATT, CDR2 SNEGSKA (reference sequence). Trimming cost V 5 bases and J 5 bases, with 19 bases left between them. The CDR3 is 15 residues long. The CDR3 spells CSAHDPGSRDQPQHF. The CDR3 DNA reads as TGCAGTGCTCATGATCCGGGGAGTCGAGATCAGCCCCAGCATTTT.

The genes are TRBV20-1 and TRBJ2-1; 9 bases align to TRBD2. J lost 8 bases, V lost 3 bases, and 14 bases had no gene match. Germline V lookup: CDR1 DFQATT, CDR2 SNEGSKA (reference sequence). The CDR3 covers 16 residues. The CDR3 DNA reads TGCAGTGCTAGCTTCGCTAGCGGGACCCGTTCCTATGAGCAGTTCTTC. Its protein is CSASFASGTRSYEQFF.

There are a few counts of this clonotype. This chain links TRBV10-3 with TRBJ1-5, with D hard to call. Germline assignment: CDR1 ENHRY and CDR2 SYGVKD. The CDR3 length is 14 residues. V lost 2 bases to trimming and J lost 5 bases, with 10 bases between them. The CDR3 bases are TGTGCCATCAGTGAGGTGGACGGAGATCAGCCCCAGCATTTT. Translated: CAISEVDGDQPQHF.

This clonotype has just a few counts. The genes are TRBV7-6 and TRBJ1-5; D is perhaps TRBD1 (5 bases). Trimming shortened V by 5 bases and J by 2 bases, and 13 bases separated the two germline ends. CDR1 SGHVS and CDR2 FNYEAQ come from the germline V gene. CDR3 length: 15 residues. Here the CDR3 DNA reads TGTGCCAGCAGCGAATGGGGGGATGGCAATCAGCCCCAGCATTTT. As protein: CASSEWGDGNQPQHF.

The genes are TRBV19 and TRBJ1-5; 8 bases map to TRBD1. Germline V gene lookup returns CDR1 LNHDA and CDR2 SQIVND (reference sequence). The CDR3 totals 17 residues. V shed 6 bases, J shed 4 bases, and the junction held 14 bases outside the gene matches. Here the CDR3 reads CASSTSKGTGRNQPQHF. The DNA for the CDR3 is TGTGCCAGTAGCACCTCTAAAGGGACAGGAAGGAATCAGCCCCAGCATTTT.

The chain uses TRBV7-9 and TRBJ2-7; 11 positions match TRBD2. The CDR3 runs to 15 residues. Germline lookup yields CDR1 SEHNR and CDR2 FQNEAQ (reference sequence). V was clipped by 4 bases and J by 7 bases; unmatched bases: 9. CDR3 nucleotides: TGTGCCAGCAGCTCCATTAGCGGGGGGGCGGAGGAGCAGTACTTC. It is translated as CASSSISGGAEEQYF.

This clonotype was found once. The chain has TRBV27 and TRBJ2-7, with D possibly TRBD2 on 5 matching bases. In germline, CDR1 is MNHEY, CDR2 SMNVEV (reference sequence). This CDR3 comprises 15 residues. V dropped 2 bases and J dropped 7 bases, with 18 bases sitting between them. CDR3 protein: CASSLLRTEVKEQYF. DNA for the CDR3: TGTGCCAGCAGTTTACTCAGGACTGAAGTGAAAGAGCAGTACTTC.

V and J are TRBV25-1 and TRBJ1-6; D ambiguous. Deletions cut 2 bases from V and 8 bases from J, with 13 bases between. This CDR3 has 15 amino acids. In germline, CDR1 is MGHDK, CDR2 SYGVNS. In DNA, the CDR3 is TGTGCCAGCAGTGAAGTGAGGAATGCCCATTCACCCCTCCACTTT. It is translated as CASSEVRNAHSPLHF. Full variable domain (outside the CDR3, taken from reference TRBV25-1 and TRBJ1-6): EADIYQTPRYLVIGTGKKITLECSQTMGHDKMYWYQQDPGMELHLIHYSYGVNSTEKGDLSSESTVSRIRTEHFPLTLESARPSHTSQYLCASSEVRNAHSPLHFGNGTRLTVT.

This sequence joins TRBV7-9 and TRBJ2-2; 7 bases are shared with TRBD1. J was trimmed by 3 bases and V by 2 bases; bases with no gene match: 9. Per germline, CDR1 SEHNR and CDR2 FQNEAQ (reference sequence). The CDR3 covers 17 residues. The CDR3 reads CASSLSYRGRDTGELFF. CDR3 nucleotides: TGTGCCAGCAGCTTATCGTACAGGGGACGGGACACCGGGGAGCTGTTTTTT.

The chain recombines TRBV2 with TRBJ2-1; 13 nucleotides match TRBD2. Trimming at V came to 5 bases and at J to 4 bases, leaving 11 bases not matched to a gene. This CDR3 has 18 amino acids. Germline V gene sequence: CDR1 SNHLY, CDR2 FYNNEI. CDR3 nucleotides: TGTGCCAGCAGTTCCAATTCCTGGACTAGCGGGGGTTACAATGAGCAGTTCTTC. Translation gives CASSSNSWTSGGYNEQFF.

This chain connects TRBV7-2 to TRBJ2-3; no clear D. Germline V gene data show CDR1 as SGHTA and CDR2 as FQGNSA. The CDR3 runs 14 residues. V was clipped by 3 bases and J by 4 bases, with 11 bases between them. The CDR3 loop reads CASSFSIMADTQYF. CDR3 in DNA: TGTGCCAGCAGCTTTAGTATAATGGCAGATACGCAGTATTTT.

The table lists this clonotype with a few counts. The V gene is TRBV7-8, the J gene TRBJ2-7; 11 bases align to TRBD1. The ends lost 7 bases at V and 4 bases at J; junction bases unmatched: 6. Germline lookup yields CDR1 SGHVS and CDR2 FQNEAQ. CDR3 length: 14 amino acids. The CDR3 DNA is TGTGCCAGCACAGGACAGGGGGCAAAATACGAGCAGTACTTC. Its protein product is CASTGQGAKYEQYF.

The rearrangement joins TRBV20-1 to TRBJ2-3, with TRBD2 as a possible D gene (6 bases). Germline loops: CDR1 DFQATT, CDR2 SNEGSKA (reference sequence). Trimming removed 1 base from V and 0 bases from J, with 14 bases in between. The length of the CDR3 is 16 residues. CDR3 DNA: TGCAGTGCTAGAGGTCGGGAGCGGAGTAGCACAGATACGCAGTATTTT. It translates to CSARGRERSSTDTQYF.

There are many counts of this clonotype. The chain is built from TRBV7-2 and TRBJ1-2; D may be TRBD1 (6 bases). V was pared by 4 bases and J by 2 bases, with 17 bases between. CDR1 is SGHTA, CDR2 FQGNSA, per germline. The CDR3 spans 16 residues. The CDR3 loop is CASSSARTDGNYGYTF. DNA of the CDR3: TGTGCCAGCAGCTCGGCCCGGACAGATGGCAACTATGGCTACACCTTC.

The chain carries TRBV20-1 and TRBJ2-6; 7 bases fit TRBD1. The trim removed 2 bases at V and 5 bases at J, leaving 6 bases unmatched. The CDR3 is 15 residues long. The germline V gene has CDR1 DFQATT and CDR2 SNEGSKA (reference sequence). CDR3 sequence (DNA): TGCAGTGCTAGATCCGAGACAGGGAGGGCCAACGTCCTGACTTTC. Protein product: CSARSETGRANVLTF.

V is TRBV12-5 and J is TRBJ2-5, with D maybe TRBD2 (5 bases). Germline V CDR1 and CDR2: LGHNT, FRNRAP. There are 16 residues in the CDR3. Trimming took off 6 bases at V and 4 bases at J, with 21 bases between the two ends. CDR3: CASGQPVPSGRETQYF. The CDR3 DNA reads as TGTGCTAGTGGCCAACCGGTCCCATCGGGAAGAGAGACCCAGTACTTC.

A few counts support this clonotype. V usage is TRBV7-9 and J usage is TRBJ2-7, with D possibly matching TRBD2 (6 bases). The V gene's germline CDR1 is SEHNR and CDR2 FQNEAQ (reference sequence). The V gene lost 4 bases and the J gene lost 2 bases, with 12 bases spanning the gap. This CDR3 spans 14 amino acids. The CDR3 protein is CASSYRDLPYEQYF. In nucleotides, the CDR3 is TGTGCCAGCAGCTACCGGGACTTGCCCTACGAGCAGTACTTC. The full variable domain, in which reference TRBV7-9 and TRBJ2-7 provide the parts outside the CDR3, is DTGVSQNPRHKITKRGQNVTFRCDPISEHNRLYWYRQTLGQGPEFLTYFQNEAQLEKSRLLSDRFSAERPKGSFSTLEIQRTEQGDSAMYLCASSYRDLPYEQYFGPGTRLTVT.

This clonotype was seen a few times. V is TRBV7-2 and J is TRBJ2-1, with 9 bases matching TRBD2. In germline, CDR1 is SGHTA, CDR2 FQGNSA. V was clipped by 3 bases and J by 9 bases; unmatched bases: 9. The CDR3 runs to 15 residues. CDR3 protein: CASSFLAGLDGEQFF. CDR3 DNA: TGTGCCAGCAGCTTTCTAGCGGGGCTAGACGGTGAGCAGTTCTTC.

This clonotype was counted ten times or more. The gene calls are TRBV7-2 and TRBJ2-3; 8 bases agree with TRBD1. V lost 4 bases, J lost 4 bases, and 4 bases stayed unmatched. Germline V gene sequence: CDR1 SGHTA, CDR2 FQGNSA. The CDR3 runs 14 residues. CDR3 DNA sequence: TGTGCCAGCAGCTCTGACAGGGGTGCAGATACGCAGTATTTT. Translating it yields CASSSDRGADTQYF.

The chain has TRBV28 and TRBJ2-3; TRBD1 agrees at 7 bases. In germline, CDR1 is MDHEN, CDR2 SYDVKM. The CDR3 loop spans 13 amino acids. V gave up 2 bases and J gave up 12 bases; unmatched junction bases: 8. As DNA, the CDR3 is TGTGCCAGCAGTTTAAGGGACAGACAGTCACAGTATTTT. This gives the protein CASSLRDRQSQYF.

This clonotype was detected ten times or more. The rearrangement joins TRBV7-2 to TRBJ1-5; no reliable D call. The CDR3 extends over 12 amino acids. CDR1 and CDR2 from the germline V gene are SGHTA and FQGNSA. Trimming took off 3 bases at V and 2 bases at J, with 2 bases between the two ends. The CDR3 DNA sequence: TGTGCCAGCAGCTTTGGCAATCAGCCCCAGCATTTT. Its protein is CASSFGNQPQHF.

This clonotype was detected only a few times. The chain couples TRBV7-2 to TRBJ2-3, with D unresolved. Trimming removed 1 base at V and 2 bases at J, with 7 bases between. The CDR3 has 14 amino acids. CDR1 is SGHTA and CDR2 is FQGNSA in the germline V gene. The chain's CDR3 is CASSLDETTDTQYF. The CDR3 DNA reads TGTGCCAGCAGCTTAGACGAGACCACAGATACGCAGTATTTT.

This clonotype has a count of ten or more. This chain connects TRBV7-2 to TRBJ1-5; D not certain. With 1 base removed from V and 5 bases from J, the gap between germline ends came to 6 bases. The CDR3 covers 13 residues. In germline, CDR1 is SGHTA, CDR2 FQGNSA. The CDR3 here is CASSLVADQPQHF. The CDR3 DNA sequence: TGTGCCAGCAGCTTAGTCGCCGATCAGCCCCAGCATTTT.

The V gene is TRBV6-5, the J gene TRBJ2-3; D could derive from TRBD1 or TRBD2 (5 bases each). Germline loops: CDR1 MNHEY, CDR2 SVGAGI. The CDR3 runs 16 residues. V lost 0 bases, J lost 3 bases, and 13 bases lay in between. CDR3 bases: TGTGCCAGCAGTTACTCGAGGCACGGGGCGACAGATACGCAGTATTTT. This codes for CASSYSRHGATDTQYF.